This TCR beta chain originates from a study of T cells in Graves' hyperthyroidism and ophthalmopathy. Ten or more counts support this clonotype. CDR1 and CDR2 (germline): MNHNS, SASEGT. The CDR3 sequence is 15 residues long. V trimming: 5 bases; J trimming: 10 bases; junction bases outside the gene matches: 10. Using RNA transcripts as the source, TCR beta CDR3 regions were amplified. HTBI primers drove first-round RT-PCR of the TCR CDR3. TCRdb ran MiXCR on the multiplex PCR reads and lists one entry per CDR3 protein. The sample shows about 320,000 distinct CDR3 sequences, roughly 15% of them seen only once.

Sample: blood. The TCR sequence derives from a man aged 25-45 years with Graves' hyperthyroidism. This rearrangement joins TRBV6-1 to TRBJ1-6; 8 bases fit TRBD1. The CDR3 DNA reads as TGTGCCAGCAGTAGCCGAGCAGGGGGCGAATCACCCCTCCACTTT. It codes for CASSSRAGGESPLHF.